The 32 T cell receptor beta chains below were found in one sample sequenced in a study of blood T cell repertoires in COVID-19. TCRdb's table, derived via immunoSEQ multiplex PCR, lists solely in-frame clones and lacks some. The table shows 50,000 or so clones, with less than 90% occurring only once. The specimen sequenced was peripheral blood. The receptors originated from a man aged 60-69 years with active COVID-19.

The V and J genes are TRBV27 and TRBJ2-3, with TRBD2 matching 14 bases. This CDR3 contains 18 residues. V was clipped by 4 bases and J by 4 bases; unmatched bases: 10. Germline V gene sequence: CDR1 MNHEY, CDR2 SMNVEV (reference sequence). CDR3 nucleotides: TGTGCCAGCAGTTCCACGGGACTAGCGGGAGCCTGGGCAGATACGCAGTATTTT. Translating it yields CASSSTGLAGAWADTQYF.

The chain uses TRBV7-9 and TRBJ2-7; a weak D match, TRBD1 (5 bases). CDR1 is SEHNR and CDR2 is FQNEAQ in the germline V gene (reference sequence). Trimming removed 2 bases at V and 6 bases at J, with 14 bases between. There are 14 residues in the CDR3. CDR3 bases: TGTGCCAGCAGCTTACCACAGGATCGAGGCGAGCAGTACTTC. It codes for CASSLPQDRGEQYF.

CDR3 coding DNA: TGTGCCAGCAGTTTGGGAGAACAAGGGGAAGCTTTCTTT. This gives the protein CASSLGEQGEAFF. This chain connects TRBV12-3 or TRBV12-4 to TRBJ1-1; D not resolved. CDR3 length: 13 residues. Trimming pared 3 bases from V and 8 bases from J, leaving 13 bases between.

This chain uses TRBV3-1 (or the pseudogene TRBV3-2) with TRBJ2-7; 8 bases agree with TRBD1. The V and J ends lost 4 bases and 2 bases, in that order; junction bases with no gene match: 4. Germline V gene data show CDR1 as LGHDT and CDR2 as YNNKEL (reference sequence). The CDR3 runs 14 residues. The CDR3 nucleotides are TGTGCCAGCAGCCTTGGGACAGGCACCTACGAGCAGTACTTC. Its translation is CASSLGTGTYEQYF.

This clone was observed a handful of times. The chain has TRBV2 and TRBJ1-1; no reliable D call. CDR3 length: 11 residues. CDR1 SNHLY and CDR2 FYNNEI come from the germline V gene. V was shortened by 8 bases and J by 3 bases, with 7 bases between the two germline ends. The CDR3 DNA is TGTGCCAGCTCTGGAGACACTGAAGCTTTCTTT. It codes for CASSGDTEAFF. The entire variable domain, with the rest obtained from reference TRBV2 and TRBJ1-1, is as follows: EPEVTQTPSHQVTQMGQEVILRCVPISNHLYFYWYRQILGQKVEFLVSFYNNEISEKSEIFDDQFSVERPDGSNFTLKIRSTKLEDSAMYFCASSGDTEAFFGQGTRLTVV.

This clone has more than one count but fewer than ten. The chain joins TRBV28 to TRBJ2-7; tentatively, D is TRBD1 (5 bases). Germline V gene sequence: CDR1 MDHEN, CDR2 SYDVKM. Trimming pared 3 bases from V and 3 bases from J, leaving 18 bases between. The CDR3 sequence is 16 residues long. CDR3 residues: CASSLATGEEDYEQYF. The CDR3 nucleotides read TGTGCCAGCAGTTTGGCCACAGGCGAAGAAGACTACGAGCAGTACTTC.

The rearrangement uses TRBV7-6 and TRBJ2-3, with 9 bases lining up with TRBD1. The V and J ends lost 5 bases and 4 bases, in that order; junction bases with no gene match: 13. The CDR3 covers 17 residues. In germline, CDR1 is SGHVS, CDR2 FNYEAQ. CDR3 bases: TGTGCCAGCAGCGGCCGATCCGGGACAGGGCTCCCAGATACGCAGTATTTT. Encoded protein: CASSGRSGTGLPDTQYF. Together with reference TRBV7-6 and TRBJ2-3, the CDR3 gives the full variable domain: GAGVSQSPRYKVTKRGQDVALRCDPISGHVSLYWYRQALGQGPEFLTYFNYEAQQDKSGLPNDRFSAERPEGSISTLTIQRTEQRDSAMYRCASSGRSGTGLPDTQYFGPGTRLTVL.

This chain connects TRBV7-6 to TRBJ2-7; the match to TRBD1 covers 7 bases. Germline values: CDR1 SGHVS, CDR2 FNYEAQ. The ends lost 7 bases at V and 4 bases at J; junction bases unmatched: 10. There are 14 residues in the CDR3. CDR3 region: CASKQGTDDYEQYF. CDR3 nucleotides: TGTGCCAGCAAGCAGGGGACAGATGATTACGAGCAGTACTTC.

Only one count was recorded for this clone. The chain couples TRBV3-1 (or the pseudogene TRBV3-2) to TRBJ1-4; TRBD1 might be the D (6 bases). Trimming took 6 bases from V and 8 from J, leaving 16 bases between them. The CDR3 covers 14 residues. CDR1 is LGHDT and CDR2 is YNNKEL in the germline V gene (reference sequence). CDR3 residues: CASSLQAGEEKLFF. The CDR3 DNA follows: TGTGCCAGCAGTCTACAGGCAGGGGAAGAAAAACTGTTTTTT.

V gene TRBV28 combines with J gene TRBJ1-1, with D hard to call. V lost 3 bases and J lost 6, with 11 bases in between. The CDR3 consists of 13 residues. The V gene's germline CDR1 is MDHEN and CDR2 SYDVKM. CDR3 protein: CASSLPLVSEAFF. CDR3 bases: TGTGCCAGCAGTTTGCCCTTAGTCTCTGAAGCTTTCTTT.

In DNA form, the CDR3 reads TGTGCCAGCAGTTACTCGCCAGCGGGAGGGGTTTACGAGCAGTACTTC. It specifies CASSYSPAGGVYEQYF. The genes are TRBV6-2 or TRBV6-3 and TRBJ2-7; 10 nucleotides agree with TRBD2. With V trimmed by 0 bases and J by 4 bases, 6 bases remained unmatched. The germline V gene encodes CDR1 MNHEY and CDR2 SVGEGT. The CDR3 has 16 amino acids.

The rearrangement joins TRBV5-1 to TRBJ2-7, with TRBD1 as a possible D gene (7 bases). Trimming took off 0 bases at V and 0 bases at J, with 13 bases between the two ends. Per the germline V gene, CDR1 is SGHRS and CDR2 is YFSETQ. CDR3 length: 16 residues. The CDR3 DNA is TGCGCCAGCAGCTTGGCCCGTCAGGGGGGCTCCTACGAGCAGTACTTC. This sequence encodes CASSLARQGGSYEQYF.

The genes are TRBV2 and TRBJ1-2, with D maybe TRBD1 (6 bases). V shed 5 bases and J shed 2 bases, with 9 bases lying between them. Germline V CDR1 and CDR2: SNHLY, FYNNEI. This CDR3 comprises 13 residues. Here the CDR3 reads CASSLDSNYGYTF. For the CDR3, the DNA is TGTGCCAGCAGTTTGGACAGCAACTATGGCTACACCTTC. Supplemented by reference TRBV2 and TRBJ1-2, the full variable domain reads EPEVTQTPSHQVTQMGQEVILRCVPISNHLYFYWYRQILGQKVEFLVSFYNNEISEKSEIFDDQFSVERPDGSNFTLKIRSTKLEDSAMYFCASSLDSNYGYTFGSGTRLTVV.

This clone has only one observation. This chain uses TRBV7-2 with TRBJ2-5; 10 bases map to TRBD2. The CDR3 has 15 residues. Trimming at V came to 5 bases and at J to 7 bases, leaving 10 bases not matched to a gene. Germline CDR1 reads SGHTA; CDR2 reads FQGNSA. The CDR3, as DNA: TGTGCCAGCAGCCAAACCGGACTAGCGGCCGGGACCCAGTACTTC. It yields the protein CASSQTGLAAGTQYF.

The chain is built from TRBV6-2 or TRBV6-3 and TRBJ2-1, with 7 bases lining up with TRBD1. J was trimmed by 9 bases and V by 4 bases; bases with no gene match: 6. CDR1 and CDR2 from the germline V gene are MNHEY and SVGEGT. The CDR3 is made up of 13 amino acids. The CDR3 region is CASSWTGVGEQFF. In nucleotides, the CDR3 is TGTGCCAGCAGTTGGACAGGAGTGGGTGAGCAGTTCTTC.

This clone was counted only a few times. This chain links TRBV2 with TRBJ1-2, with D unresolved. Germline V CDR1 and CDR2: SNHLY, FYNNEI. This CDR3 comprises 13 residues. The V gene lost 7 bases and the J gene lost 8 bases, with 17 bases spanning the gap. The CDR3 sequence: CASIEQLGEGYTF. As DNA, the CDR3 is TGTGCCAGCATCGAGCAGCTAGGAGAAGGCTACACCTTC.

The gene calls are TRBV27 and TRBJ2-2; TRBD2 agrees at 12 bases. Unmatched junction bases numbered 3, after V lost 5 bases and J lost 5 bases. From germline, CDR1 is MNHEY and CDR2 SMNVEV (reference sequence). CDR3 length: 15 residues. The CDR3 bases are TGTGCCAGCAGTCCGGGGACTAGCGGGACCGGGGAGCTGTTTTTT. It codes for CASSPGTSGTGELFF.

The chain uses TRBV27 and TRBJ1-4; 9 bases map to TRBD1. After removal of 6 bases from V and 8 bases from J, the junction contained 13 bases not matched to a gene. Per germline, CDR1 MNHEY and CDR2 SMNVEV (reference sequence). This CDR3 comprises 16 residues. DNA of the CDR3: TGTGCCAGCAGACCATACTTACAGGGGGCAGGGGAAAAACTGTTTTTT. It translates to CASRPYLQGAGEKLFF. Full variable domain (remainder filled in from reference TRBV27 and TRBJ1-4): EAQVTQNPRYLITVTGKKLTVTCSQNMNHEYMSWYRQDPGLGLRQIYYSMNVEVTDKGDVPEGYKVSRKEKRNFPLILESPSPNQTSLYFCASRPYLQGAGEKLFFGSGTQLSVL.

The J gene is TRBJ2-7, the V gene TRBV14; D uncertain. Trimming left V 1 base short and J 1 base short, with 17 bases between. The germline CDR1 and CDR2 sequences are SGHDN and FVKESK. CDR3 length: 17 residues. The CDR3 DNA is TGTGCCAGCAGCCAAGGGCAACAGCCCCCTTTATCCTACGAGCAGTACTTC. It codes for CASSQGQQPPLSYEQYF.

This chain uses TRBV19 with TRBJ2-7; TRBD2 matches 10 bases. V shed 3 bases and J 0 bases; nucleotides not matched to a gene: 2. Per germline, CDR1 LNHDA and CDR2 SQIVND (reference sequence). CDR3 length: 15 residues. CDR3 DNA sequence: TGTGCCAGTAGTATCGGACTAGCGGCCTCCTACGAGCAGTACTTC. It encodes CASSIGLAASYEQYF.

V and J are TRBV5-5 and TRBJ1-6, with D uncertain. The CDR3 runs to 14 residues. Trimming cost V 1 base and J 7 bases, with 9 bases left between them. The germline gives CDR1 SGHKS, CDR2 YYEKEE (reference sequence). This chain's CDR3 is CASSLRTGNSPLHF. CDR3 sequence (DNA): TGTGCCAGCAGCTTGAGGACTGGGAATTCACCCCTCCACTTT.

V gene TRBV7-9 combines with J gene TRBJ2-5; D remains ambiguous. Germline lookup yields CDR1 SEHNR and CDR2 FQNEAQ (reference sequence). Trimming removed 2 bases at V and 1 base at J, with 5 bases between. The CDR3 consists of 13 residues. This chain's CDR3 is CASSLRSQETQYF. The CDR3 DNA reads TGTGCCAGCAGCTTACGGTCCCAAGAGACCCAGTACTTC.

This sequence joins TRBV19 and TRBJ2-3; 7 positions agree with TRBD2. Germline loops: CDR1 LNHDA, CDR2 SQIVND (reference sequence). The CDR3 extends over 15 amino acids. V shed 4 bases and J 2 bases; nucleotides not matched to a gene: 6. CDR3 amino acids: CASSTSGYNTDTQYF. The CDR3 region has the DNA TGTGCCAGTAGTACTAGCGGCTATAACACAGATACGCAGTATTTT. Using reference TRBV19 and TRBJ2-3 for the parts outside the CDR3, the full variable domain is DGGITQSPKYLFRKEGQNVTLSCEQNLNHDAMYWYRQDPGQGLRLIYYSQIVNDFQKGDIAEGYSVSREKKESFPLTVTSAQKNPTAFYLCASSTSGYNTDTQYFGPGTRLTVL.

The chain recombines TRBV28 with TRBJ2-5; TRBD2 might be the D (5 bases). The CDR3 runs to 12 residues. The germline gives CDR1 MDHEN, CDR2 SYDVKM. Trimming took off 7 bases at V and 4 bases at J, with 10 bases between the two ends. The CDR3 sequence: CASMGRRETQYF. CDR3 coding DNA: TGTGCCAGCATGGGGAGAAGAGAGACCCAGTACTTC.

The CDR3 is CASSIVAGVGHNEQFF. CDR3 in DNA: TGTGCCAGTAGTATAGTGGCGGGGGTTGGGCATAATGAGCAGTTCTTC. The rearrangement uses TRBV19 and TRBJ2-1, with TRBD2 matching 7 bases. The junction had 10 bases not matched to a gene; V was cut back by 1 base and J by 7 bases. Germline CDR1 and CDR2: LNHDA and SQIVND (reference sequence). The CDR3 loop spans 16 amino acids.

This clone was detected once. V usage is TRBV5-4 and J usage is TRBJ2-3; 7 bases are shared with TRBD2. CDR1 SGHNT and CDR2 YYREEE come from the germline V gene (reference sequence). CDR3 length equals 16 residues. Losses at the gene ends were 3 bases for V and 3 bases for J; bases not matched to a gene: 10. The CDR3 here is CASSSVSGGKTDTQYF. The CDR3 bases are TGTGCCAGCAGCTCGGTTTCGGGGGGTAAGACAGATACGCAGTATTTT.

This clone turned up a few times. The chain is built from TRBV7-9 and TRBJ2-5; 13 bases fit TRBD2. CDR3 length: 15 residues. V shed 6 bases and J 5 bases; nucleotides not matched to a gene: 6. Germline lookup yields CDR1 SEHNR and CDR2 FQNEAQ (reference sequence). CDR3 DNA: TGTGCCAGCAGTTCGACTAGCGGGGGGTCGGAGACCCAGTACTTC. Its translation is CASSSTSGGSETQYF.

The chain uses TRBV28 and TRBJ1-2; TRBD1 aligns across 10 bases. The junction had 5 bases not matched to a gene; V was cut back by 5 bases and J by 8 bases. The CDR3 has 13 amino acids. Germline V gene lookup returns CDR1 MDHEN and CDR2 SYDVKM. The DNA of the CDR3 is TGTGCCAGCAGTATAGACAGGGGGCTGGGCTACACCTTC. This encodes CASSIDRGLGYTF.

The chain employs TRBV28 and TRBJ1-1; D unresolved. The V end lost 4 bases, the J end lost 1 base, and 4 bases lay between the germline ends. The CDR3 runs to 12 residues. The V gene's germline CDR1 is MDHEN and CDR2 SYDVKM. This CDR3 reads CASSSGNTEAFF. The CDR3 DNA follows: TGTGCCAGCAGTTCAGGGAACACTGAAGCTTTCTTT.

The chain has TRBV6-4 and TRBJ1-2, with D tentatively TRBD1 (6 bases). The V end lost 2 bases, the J end lost 6 bases, and 13 bases lay between the germline ends. CDR3 length equals 14 residues. Per the germline V gene, CDR1 is MRHNA and CDR2 is SNTAGT. The CDR3 loop is CASSDGRGGDGYTF. CDR3 DNA: TGTGCCAGCAGTGACGGACGCGGGGGCGATGGCTACACCTTC.

V and J are TRBV6-4 and TRBJ2-1; the D gene is possibly TRBD2 (6 bases). Trimming removed 8 bases from V and 10 bases from J, with 24 bases in between. Germline V lookup: CDR1 MRHNA, CDR2 SNTAGT. This CDR3 contains 15 residues. CDR3 coding DNA: TGTGCCAGCCACCCAGGAGGGGCCTCTGTTGAGGAGCAGTTCTTC. As protein: CASHPGGASVEEQFF.

The rearrangement links TRBV30 to TRBJ1-5; D perhaps matches TRBD1 (6 bases). CDR3 length: 13 amino acids. Germline V gene lookup returns CDR1 GTSNPN and CDR2 SVGIG (reference sequence). The V end lost 3 bases, the J end lost 3 bases, and 9 bases lay between the germline ends. In DNA, the CDR3 is TGTGCCTGGAGACAGGGATTCAATCAGCCCCAGCATTTT. This gives the protein CAWRQGFNQPQHF. Filled out from reference TRBV30 and TRBJ1-5, the complete variable domain reads SQTIHQWPATLVQPVGSPLSLECTVEGTSNPNLYWYRQAAGRGLQLLFYSVGIGQISSEVPQNLSASRPQDRQFILSSKKLLLSDSGFYLCAWRQGFNQPQHFGDGTRLSIL.